This TCR beta chain was profiled in a study of blood T cells in healthy people across ages. Whole-study findings and limits: Correlation between TCR beta diversity and naive T cell percentage was strong.

J lost 7 bases, V lost 6 bases, and 5 bases had no gene match. Per germline, CDR1 SEHNR and CDR2 FQNEAQ (reference sequence). The CDR3 contains 13 residues. With respect to this clonotype: Its antigen is not known.

The draw of peripheral blood yielded around 9.6 milliliters from each donor. The extraction recovered at least 6 micrograms of total RNA per sample. A J-beta primer mix and a sample-barcoded 5' primer were used in a second PCR of about 7 to 12 cycles. MiXCR was run by TCRdb on the 5' RACE reads, yielding one entry per CDR3 protein. The table lists more than 1.4 million distinct CDR3 sequences, about 40% of them singletons, with approximately 7.9% in the top ten. V gene TRBV7-9 combines with J gene TRBJ1-2; 10 bases match TRBD1. The clonotype comes from a woman aged 18-29 years in good health. Material for sequencing was blood. This chain's CDR3 is CASRPRDRGGYTF. CDR3 DNA sequence: TGTGCCAGCAGACCCAGGGACAGGGGTGGCTACACCTTC.